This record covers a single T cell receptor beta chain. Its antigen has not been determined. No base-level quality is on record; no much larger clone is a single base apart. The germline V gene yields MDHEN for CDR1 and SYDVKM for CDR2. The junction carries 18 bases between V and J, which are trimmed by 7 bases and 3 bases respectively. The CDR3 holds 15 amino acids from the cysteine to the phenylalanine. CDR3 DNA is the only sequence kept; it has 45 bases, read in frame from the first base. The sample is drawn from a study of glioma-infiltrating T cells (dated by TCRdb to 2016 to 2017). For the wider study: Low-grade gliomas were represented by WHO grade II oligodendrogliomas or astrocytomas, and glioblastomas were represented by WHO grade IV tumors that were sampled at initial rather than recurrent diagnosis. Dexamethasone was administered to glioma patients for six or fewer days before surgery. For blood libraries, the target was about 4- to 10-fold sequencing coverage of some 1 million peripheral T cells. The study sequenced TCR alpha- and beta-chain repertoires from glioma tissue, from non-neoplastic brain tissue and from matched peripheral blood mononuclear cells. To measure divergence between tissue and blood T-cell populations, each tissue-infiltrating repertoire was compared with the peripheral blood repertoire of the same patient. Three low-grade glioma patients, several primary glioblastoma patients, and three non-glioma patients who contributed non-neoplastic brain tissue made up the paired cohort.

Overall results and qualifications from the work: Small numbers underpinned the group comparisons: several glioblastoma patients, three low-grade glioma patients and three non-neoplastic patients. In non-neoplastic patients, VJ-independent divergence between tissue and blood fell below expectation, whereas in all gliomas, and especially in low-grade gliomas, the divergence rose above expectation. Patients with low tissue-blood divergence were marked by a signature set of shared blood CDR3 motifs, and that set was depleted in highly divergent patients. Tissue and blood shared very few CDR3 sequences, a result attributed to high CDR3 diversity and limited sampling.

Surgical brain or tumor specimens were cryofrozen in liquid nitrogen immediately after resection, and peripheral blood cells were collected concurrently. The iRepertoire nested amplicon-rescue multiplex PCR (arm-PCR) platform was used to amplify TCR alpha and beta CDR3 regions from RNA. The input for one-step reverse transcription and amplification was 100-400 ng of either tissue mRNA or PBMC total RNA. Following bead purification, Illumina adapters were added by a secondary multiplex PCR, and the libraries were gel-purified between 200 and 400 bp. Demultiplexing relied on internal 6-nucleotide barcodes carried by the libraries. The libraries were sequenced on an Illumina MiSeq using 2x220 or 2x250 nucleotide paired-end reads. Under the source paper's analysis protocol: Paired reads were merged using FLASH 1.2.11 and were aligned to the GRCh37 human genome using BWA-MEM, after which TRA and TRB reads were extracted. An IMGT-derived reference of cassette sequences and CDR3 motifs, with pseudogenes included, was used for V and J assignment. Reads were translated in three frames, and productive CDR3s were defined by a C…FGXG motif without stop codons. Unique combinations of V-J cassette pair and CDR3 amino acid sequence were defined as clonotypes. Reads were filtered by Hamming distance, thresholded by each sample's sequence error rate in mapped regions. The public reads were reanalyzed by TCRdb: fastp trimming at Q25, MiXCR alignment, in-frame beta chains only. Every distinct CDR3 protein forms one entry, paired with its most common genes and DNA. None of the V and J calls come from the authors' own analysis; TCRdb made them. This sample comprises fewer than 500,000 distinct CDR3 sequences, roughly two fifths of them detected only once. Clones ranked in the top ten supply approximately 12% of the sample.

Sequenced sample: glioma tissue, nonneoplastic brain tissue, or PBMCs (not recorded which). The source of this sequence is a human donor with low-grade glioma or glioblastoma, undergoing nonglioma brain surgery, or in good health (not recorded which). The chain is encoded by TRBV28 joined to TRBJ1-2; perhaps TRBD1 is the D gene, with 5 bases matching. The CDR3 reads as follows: CASNPRRGADYGYTF. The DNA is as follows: TGTGCCAGCAATCCTCGTAGGGGCGCGGACTATGGCTACACCTTC.